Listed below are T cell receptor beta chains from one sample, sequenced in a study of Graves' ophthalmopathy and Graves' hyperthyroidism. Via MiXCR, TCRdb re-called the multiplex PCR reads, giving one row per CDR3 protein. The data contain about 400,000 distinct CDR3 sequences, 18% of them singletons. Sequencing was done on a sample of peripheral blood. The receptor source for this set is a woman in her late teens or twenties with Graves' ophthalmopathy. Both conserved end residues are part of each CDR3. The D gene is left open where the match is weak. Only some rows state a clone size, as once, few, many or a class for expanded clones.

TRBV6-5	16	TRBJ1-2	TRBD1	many	TGTGCCGTGCGGGGGAGTAGGGCAGGGGGCGCGAATGGCTACACCTTC	CAVRGSRAGGANGYTF
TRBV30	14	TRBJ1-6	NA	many	TGTGCCTGGAGGAAGGGTCTCTATAATTCACCCCTCCACTTT	CAWRKGLYNSPLHF
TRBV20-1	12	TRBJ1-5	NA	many	TGCAGTGCGGGGCAGGGCAATCAGCCCCAGCATTTT	CSAGQGNQPQHF
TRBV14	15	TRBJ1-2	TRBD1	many	TGTGCCAGCAGCCAAGATTTGAACAGGGGATATGGCTACACCTTC	CASSQDLNRGYGYTF
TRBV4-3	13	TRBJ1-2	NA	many	TGCGCCAGCAGCCAAGCACGTGACTATGGCTACACCTTC	CASSQARDYGYTF
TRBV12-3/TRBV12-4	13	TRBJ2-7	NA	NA	TGTGCCAGCCGGTTAGCCCCATCCTACGAGCAGTACTTC	CASRLAPSYEQYF
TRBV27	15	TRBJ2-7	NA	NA	TGTGCCAGCAGCCCTCCCCGGGGATTAGATTACGAGCAGTACTTC	CASSPPRGLDYEQYF
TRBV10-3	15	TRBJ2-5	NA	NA	TGTGCCATCAGTGTGATGGGGGGAACCCAAGAGACCCAGTACTTC	CAISVMGGTQETQYF
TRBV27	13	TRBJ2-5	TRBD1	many	TGTGCCAGCAGACAGGGGAACCCAGAGACCCAGTACTTC	CASRQGNPETQYF
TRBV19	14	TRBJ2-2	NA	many	TGTGCCACCCAGTGGAAGCCGAACACCGGGGAGCTGTTTTTT	CATQWKPNTGELFF